This T cell receptor beta chain was recovered during a study of CD8+ T cells in alopecia areata. The treatment was: oral pan-JAK inhibitor, 5-10 mg twice daily. Germline CDR1 reads MNHEY; CDR2 reads SMNVEV (reference sequence). The CDR3 loop spans 13 amino acids. Deletions cut 5 bases from V and 6 bases from J, with 10 bases between. Following RNA extraction, reverse transcription yielded cDNA that acted as the sequencing template. Generated by immunoSEQ multiplex PCR, the TCRdb table keeps only in-frame clones and is missing some. This table has 150,000 to 200,000 clones, roughly 60% appearing once. The chain has TRBV27 and TRBJ2-2; the D is unclear. The sample consisted of CD4+ T cells sorted from blood, taken at week 24, from a patient treated with tofacitinib. The TCR was taken from a human donor with alopecia areata. The CDR3 nucleotides read TGTGCCAGCAGTGCTTCTACCGCCGGGGAGCTGTTTTTT. Protein: CASSASTAGELFF.